The source of this T cell receptor beta chain is a study of control samples from healthy donors and cancer patients. The CDR3 runs to 14 residues. Germline CDR1 and CDR2: LNHDA and SQIVND (reference sequence). Unmatched junction bases numbered 2, after V lost 5 bases and J lost 1 base. The protocol was immunoSEQ multiplex PCR, while the TCRdb copy is restricted to in-frame clones and leaves out a portion. The table shows 120,000 or so clones, with roughly 87% occurring only once. The gene calls are TRBV19 and TRBJ2-1, with TRBD1 matching 7 bases. The sequenced sample was blood. This TCR came from a man aged 18-30 years in good health. CDR3 amino acids: CASSHRGSYNEQFF. CDR3 sequence (DNA): TGTGCCAGTAGTCACAGGGGTTCCTACAATGAGCAGTTCTTC. Filled out from reference TRBV19 and TRBJ2-1, the complete variable domain reads DGGITQSPKYLFRKEGQNVTLSCEQNLNHDAMYWYRQDPGQGLRLIYYSQIVNDFQKGDIAEGYSVSREKKESFPLTVTSAQKNPTAFYLCASSHRGSYNEQFFGPGTRLTVL.